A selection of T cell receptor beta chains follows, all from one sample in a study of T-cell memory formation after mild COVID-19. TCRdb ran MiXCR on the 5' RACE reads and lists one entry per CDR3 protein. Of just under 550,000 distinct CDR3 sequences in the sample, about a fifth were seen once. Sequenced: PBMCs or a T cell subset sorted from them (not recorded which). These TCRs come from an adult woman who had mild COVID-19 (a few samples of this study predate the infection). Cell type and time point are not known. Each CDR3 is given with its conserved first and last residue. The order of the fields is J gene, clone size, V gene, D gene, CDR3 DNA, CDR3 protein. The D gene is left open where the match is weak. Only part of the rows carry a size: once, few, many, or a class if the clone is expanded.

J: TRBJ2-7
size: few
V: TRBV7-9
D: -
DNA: TGTGCCAGCAGCTTAGCGGTAGGGAACTACGAGCAGTACTTC
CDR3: CASSLAVGNYEQYF

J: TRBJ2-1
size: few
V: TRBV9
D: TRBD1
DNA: TGTGCCAGCAGCACCGGAGACGCAGGGGGCTTTATCGACAATGAGCAGTTCTTC
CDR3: CASSTGDAGGFIDNEQFF

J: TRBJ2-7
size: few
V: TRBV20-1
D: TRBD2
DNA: TGCAGTGCTAGAGATGATAGCGGGCTAGCGCCCTACGAGCAGTACTTC
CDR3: CSARDDSGLAPYEQYF

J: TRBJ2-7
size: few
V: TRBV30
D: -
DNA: TGTGCCTCCCAAGTCTCCTACGAGCAGTACTTC
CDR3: CASQVSYEQYF

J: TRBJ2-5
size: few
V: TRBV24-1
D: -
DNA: TGTGCCACCAGTGATAACAGCGTCCAAGAGACCCAGTACTTC
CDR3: CATSDNSVQETQYF

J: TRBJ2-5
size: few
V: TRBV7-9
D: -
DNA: TGTGCCAGCAGCTTAGAAACCGTGACCCAGTACTTC
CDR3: CASSLETVTQYF

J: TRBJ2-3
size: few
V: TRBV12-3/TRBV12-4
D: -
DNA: TGTGCCAGCACCGATAGCACAGATACGCAGTATTTT
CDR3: CASTDSTDTQYF

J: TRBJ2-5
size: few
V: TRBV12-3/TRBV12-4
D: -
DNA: TGTGCCAGCAGTCCGCGTCGGCTAGCCGTTACCCAAGAGACCCAGTACTTC
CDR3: CASSPRRLAVTQETQYF

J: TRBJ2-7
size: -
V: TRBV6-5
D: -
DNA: TGTGCCAGCAGTTCCCTCACACCCTCGGGAGTCTACGAGCAGTACTTC
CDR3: CASSSLTPSGVYEQYF

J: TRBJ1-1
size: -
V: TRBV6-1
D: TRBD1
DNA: TGTGCCAGCACCTGGACAGGGGGCGTCGGGGCTGAAGCTTTCTTT
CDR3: CASTWTGGVGAEAFF

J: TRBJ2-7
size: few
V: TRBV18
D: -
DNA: TGTGCCAGCTCACCACGCTTAGGGGATGGCTACGAGCAGTACTTC
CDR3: CASSPRLGDGYEQYF

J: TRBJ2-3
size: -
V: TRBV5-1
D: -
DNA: TGCGCCAGCAGATGGGTTCAGGGCACAGATACGCAGTATTTT
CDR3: CASRWVQGTDTQYF

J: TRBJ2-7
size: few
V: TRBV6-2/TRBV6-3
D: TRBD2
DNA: TGTGCCAGCGGGACTAGCGGAACTTCTGGCGAGCAGTACTTC
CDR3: CASGTSGTSGEQYF

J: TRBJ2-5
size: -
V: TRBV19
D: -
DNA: TGTGCCAGTAGTATAAATCCGGGGGAAGAGACCCAGTACTTC
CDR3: CASSINPGEETQYF

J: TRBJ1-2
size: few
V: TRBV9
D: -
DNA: TGTGCCAGCACTGTTGGAGGAGGATCCTCCCTAGATGGCTACACCTTC
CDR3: CASTVGGGSSLDGYTF

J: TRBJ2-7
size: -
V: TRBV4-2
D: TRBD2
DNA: TGTGCCAGCAGCTTGGGGACTAGCGGGAGCGACGAGCAGTACTTC
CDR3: CASSLGTSGSDEQYF